Below are 30 T cell receptor beta chains sequenced from a single sample in a study of T cell changes during pregnancy in multiple sclerosis. Clones were read by immunoSEQ multiplex PCR, and TCRdb kept only the in-frame ones, dropping some. This table holds some 80,000 clones, over 85% found once. Sequencing used CD4+ T cells from peripheral blood mononuclear cells, obtained after pregnancy. The receptors were sampled from a female donor with multiple sclerosis, enrolled in a pregnancy study.

The V call is TRBV28, the J call TRBJ1-2; 7 nucleotides agree with TRBD1. CDR3 length: 14 residues. J lost 3 bases, V lost 7 bases, and 8 bases had no gene match. Germline CDR1 is MDHEN and CDR2 is SYDVKM. Written as DNA, the CDR3 is TGTGCCAGCACCCGACAGGGATCTTACTATGGCTACACCTTC. Its protein product is CASTRQGSYYGYTF.

The V and J genes are TRBV5-4 and TRBJ2-3, with 10 positions matching TRBD1. The CDR3 has 15 amino acids. V lost 3 bases and J lost 4; bases outside the gene matches: 5. Germline CDR1 SGHNT, CDR2 YYREEE (reference sequence). CDR3 DNA: TGTGCCAGCAGCTCCGACAGGGGGCGCGCAGATACGCAGTATTTT. This translates into CASSSDRGRADTQYF. The full variable domain, in which reference TRBV5-4 and TRBJ2-3 provide the parts outside the CDR3, is ETGVTQSPTHLIKTRGQQVTLRCSSQSGHNTVSWYQQALGQGPQFIFQYYREEENGRGNFPPRFSGLQFPNYSSELNVNALELDDSALYLCASSSDRGRADTQYFGPGTRLTVL.

The gene calls are TRBV27 and TRBJ1-5, with D perhaps matching TRBD1 (5 bases). The CDR3 length is 15 residues. CDR1 and CDR2 from the germline V gene are MNHEY and SMNVEV (reference sequence). V was clipped by 5 bases and J by 7 bases, with 18 bases between them. The CDR3 DNA follows: TGTGCCAGCAGTCGGGACTGGACCGGGGTGCAGCCCCAGCATTTT. It yields the protein CASSRDWTGVQPQHF.

The rearrangement joins TRBV9 to TRBJ2-5; 9 nucleotides agree with TRBD1. V lost 0 bases, J lost 4 bases, and 7 bases stayed unmatched. The CDR3 covers 16 residues. Germline CDR1 is SGDLS and CDR2 is YYNGEE. The CDR3 sequence: CASSVDRGRTGETQYF. The CDR3 nucleotides read TGTGCCAGCAGCGTAGACAGGGGGCGAACCGGAGAGACCCAGTACTTC.

This sequence joins TRBV30 and TRBJ2-5; 8 nucleotides agree with TRBD2. From germline, CDR1 is GTSNPN and CDR2 SVGIG (reference sequence). V lost 2 bases to trimming and J lost 7 bases; unmatched junction nucleotides: 18. The CDR3 totals 17 residues. CDR3 loop: CAWSTPNPGTRGGTQYF. CDR3 nucleotide sequence: TGTGCCTGGAGTACCCCTAACCCCGGGACTAGGGGGGGGACCCAGTACTTC.

The rearrangement joins TRBV11-1 to TRBJ2-7; tentative D call: TRBD1 (6 bases). The V gene lost 2 bases and the J gene lost 0 bases, with 11 bases spanning the gap. Germline V gene lookup returns CDR1 SGHAT and CDR2 FQDESV (reference sequence). This CDR3 region has 15 residues. This CDR3 reads CASSLSTGTSYEQYF. The CDR3 region has the DNA TGTGCCAGCAGCTTATCAACAGGGACCTCCTACGAGCAGTACTTC.

The rearrangement uses TRBV19 and TRBJ2-7; TRBD2 agrees at 11 bases. The CDR3 has 13 amino acids. Germline loops: CDR1 LNHDA, CDR2 SQIVND (reference sequence). Losses at the gene ends were 3 bases for V and 6 bases for J; bases not matched to a gene: 1. The CDR3 coding sequence is TGTGCCAGTAGTATGGGACTAGCGGCCGAGCAGTACTTC. This codes for CASSMGLAAEQYF.

This clone has just one count. V gene TRBV28 combines with J gene TRBJ2-5; tentatively, D is TRBD1 (5 bases). The germline V and J ends were trimmed by 1 base and 4 bases, with 13 bases remaining between them. The CDR3 is made up of 15 amino acids. Germline V gene sequence: CDR1 MDHEN, CDR2 SYDVKM. CDR3 protein: CASSLLSRGAETQYF. CDR3 DNA: TGTGCCAGCAGTTTATTATCAAGGGGCGCAGAGACCCAGTACTTC.

This chain connects TRBV5-4 to TRBJ2-3; 9 positions agree with TRBD2. In germline, CDR1 is SGHNT, CDR2 YYREEE (reference sequence). The CDR3 has 16 amino acids. Trimming removed 1 base from V and 6 bases from J; junction bases left unmatched: 9. This CDR3 is CASSLPGGRAPDTQYF. CDR3 sequence (DNA): TGTGCCAGCAGCTTGCCGGGCGGGAGGGCCCCGGATACGCAGTATTTT.

The gene calls are TRBV5-5 and TRBJ1-3; D ambiguous. Trimming stripped 1 base from V and 4 bases from J, with 6 bases between. The CDR3 consists of 13 residues. In germline, CDR1 is SGHKS, CDR2 YYEKEE (reference sequence). CDR3 sequence (DNA): TGTGCCAGCAGCTTGTTCCCGGGAAACACCATATATTTT. Protein product: CASSLFPGNTIYF.

This chain joins TRBV19 and TRBJ2-2; D gene unclear. Per the germline V gene, CDR1 is LNHDA and CDR2 is SQIVND (reference sequence). The CDR3 covers 14 residues. With 1 base removed from V and 6 bases from J, the gap between germline ends came to 9 bases. The DNA of the CDR3 is TGTGCCAGTAGTATAGGCGCATCCGCCGGGGAGCTGTTTTTT. The encoded protein is CASSIGASAGELFF.

The genes are TRBV5-4 and TRBJ2-7; tentative D call: TRBD2 (6 bases). V lost 1 base and J 1 base, leaving 12 bases between the germline ends. This CDR3 contains 15 residues. The germline V gene has CDR1 SGHNT and CDR2 YYREEE (reference sequence). CDR3 loop: CASSLWGDQSYEQYF. The DNA for the CDR3 is TGTGCCAGCAGCTTGTGGGGGGACCAATCCTACGAGCAGTACTTC.

The rearrangement uses TRBV6-6 and TRBJ2-1; D is possibly TRBD1 (6 bases). The germline gives CDR1 MNHNY, CDR2 SVGAGI (reference sequence). Between the trimmed V and J ends, which lost 7 bases and 0 bases, there was a span of 13 bases. This CDR3 has 15 residues. CDR3 amino acids: CASTLTGSSYNEQFF. CDR3 nucleotides: TGTGCCAGCACTTTGACAGGAAGCTCCTACAATGAGCAGTTCTTC.

The chain recombines TRBV7-8 with TRBJ2-2, with a weak D call TRBD2 (7 bases). This CDR3 has 18 residues. Trimming shortened V by 1 base and J by 2 bases, and 17 bases separated the two germline ends. In germline, CDR1 is SGHVS, CDR2 FQNEAQ. The DNA for the CDR3 is TGTGCCAGCAGCTTAGTCGGAGGGGGGGGACTCAACACCGGGGAGCTGTTTTTT. Translated, it gives CASSLVGGGGLNTGELFF. Filled out from reference TRBV7-8 and TRBJ2-2, the complete variable domain reads GAGVSQSPRYKVAKRGQDVALRCDPISGHVSLFWYQQALGQGPEFLTYFQNEAQLDKSGLPSDRFFAERPEGSVSTLKIQRTQQEDSAVYLCASSLVGGGGLNTGELFFGEGSRLTVL.

V and J are TRBV5-4 and TRBJ2-5, with TRBD2 matching over 13 bases. This CDR3 is 18 amino acids long. With V trimmed by 4 bases and J by 5 bases, 14 bases remained unmatched. CDR1 is SGHNT, CDR2 YYREEE, per germline (reference sequence). CDR3 nucleotides: TGTGCCAGCAGCAAACCGGGACTAGCGGGAACCATGGGTGAGACCCAGTACTTC. It translates to CASSKPGLAGTMGETQYF. The whole variable domain, filled in from reference TRBV5-4 and TRBJ2-5, reads ETGVTQSPTHLIKTRGQQVTLRCSSQSGHNTVSWYQQALGQGPQFIFQYYREEENGRGNFPPRFSGLQFPNYSSELNVNALELDDSALYLCASSKPGLAGTMGETQYFGPGTRLLVL.

The chain recombines TRBV5-4 with TRBJ2-1, with 7 bases matching TRBD1. The CDR3 totals 14 residues. V lost 4 bases, J lost 8 bases, and 9 bases stayed unmatched. Germline CDR1 reads SGHNT; CDR2 reads YYREEE (reference sequence). This chain's CDR3 is CASSDGQALYEQFF. The DNA for the CDR3 is TGTGCCAGCAGCGATGGACAGGCGTTATATGAGCAGTTCTTC. Full variable domain (rest looked up from reference TRBV5-4 and TRBJ2-1): ETGVTQSPTHLIKTRGQQVTLRCSSQSGHNTVSWYQQALGQGPQFIFQYYREEENGRGNFPPRFSGLQFPNYSSELNVNALELDDSALYLCASSDGQALYEQFFGPGTRLTVL.

The V gene is TRBV7-9, the J gene TRBJ1-2; 7 positions match TRBD1. Germline V gene sequence: CDR1 SEHNR, CDR2 FQNEAQ (reference sequence). J lost 8 bases, V lost 3 bases, and 3 bases had no gene match. This CDR3 has 12 amino acids. CDR3 sequence: CASSFIQGGYTF. The CDR3 DNA reads as TGTGCCAGCAGCTTTATACAGGGGGGCTACACCTTC.

This clone occurred once. The rearrangement links TRBV2 to TRBJ2-7; D remains unclear. Trimming removed 2 bases at V and 0 bases at J, with 11 bases between. This CDR3 is 15 amino acids long. Germline values: CDR1 SNHLY, CDR2 FYNNEI. The CDR3 here is CASSEPASGSYEQYF. DNA for the CDR3: TGTGCCAGCAGTGAACCGGCCTCAGGCTCCTACGAGCAGTACTTC.

The chain combines TRBV5-1 with TRBJ1-4; a weak D match, TRBD1 (5 bases). The CDR3 extends over 14 amino acids. Trimming left V 0 bases short and J 7 bases short, with 10 bases between. Germline lookup yields CDR1 SGHRS and CDR2 YFSETQ. The CDR3 nucleotides are TGCGCCAGCAGCTTGGAAGGGGCCGGTGAAAAACTGTTTTTT. Translating it yields CASSLEGAGEKLFF.

A word on this clone: The same CDR3 can be traced to other DNA sequences in this sample. The V call is TRBV5-1, the J call TRBJ1-4; 7 positions match TRBD1. Germline V CDR1 and CDR2: SGHRS, YFSETQ. The CDR3 length is 14 residues. V shed 0 bases and J 8 bases; nucleotides not matched to a gene: 4. CDR3 residues: CASSLDRGGEKLFF. Written as DNA, the CDR3 is TGCGCCAGCAGCTTGGACAGGGGTGGAGAAAAACTGTTTTTT.

About this clone: At one boundary the junction diverges from the germline segment, which might be a read error. The gene calls are TRBV7-6 and TRBJ2-7, with 11 bases lining up with TRBD2. Germline V lookup: CDR1 SGHVS, CDR2 FNYEAQ. The CDR3 covers 14 residues. The CDR3: CASSLAGGPNEQYF. The CDR3, as DNA: TGTGCCAGCAGTTTAGCGGGAGGGCCGAACGAGCAGTACTTC.

This rearrangement joins TRBV9 to TRBJ2-3; the D gene is possibly TRBD1 (6 bases). This CDR3 spans 16 amino acids. Germline lookup yields CDR1 SGDLS and CDR2 YYNGEE. Deletions cut 1 base from V and 2 bases from J, with 14 bases between. CDR3 amino acids: CASSVQDSPPTDTQYF. DNA for the CDR3: TGTGCCAGCAGCGTACAGGACAGTCCTCCCACAGATACGCAGTATTTT.

The sample holds one count of this clone. V usage is TRBV6-5 and J usage is TRBJ1-1; 8 nucleotides align to TRBD1. The ends lost 8 bases at V and 4 bases at J; junction bases unmatched: 12. The CDR3 totals 15 residues. Per the germline V gene, CDR1 is MNHEY and CDR2 is SVGAGI. The CDR3 DNA sequence: TGTGCCAGCGGAATACGACAGGGGTTCGGCACTGAAGCTTTCTTT. Encoded protein: CASGIRQGFGTEAFF.

V usage is TRBV5-5 and J usage is TRBJ2-7; perhaps TRBD1 as D (6 bases). From germline, CDR1 is SGHKS and CDR2 YYEKEE (reference sequence). The CDR3 covers 14 residues. Trimming pared 4 bases from V and 1 base from J, leaving 12 bases between. CDR3 protein: CASSLGANSYEQYF. The CDR3 coding sequence is TGTGCCAGCAGCCTGGGGGCAAATTCCTACGAGCAGTACTTC.

The chain is built from TRBV5-4 and TRBJ2-7, with D possibly being TRBD1 (6 bases). The CDR3 is 12 residues long. V was trimmed by 5 bases and J by 2 bases, leaving 8 bases between them. Germline assignment: CDR1 SGHNT and CDR2 YYREEE (reference sequence). The CDR3 DNA reads as TGTGCCAGCAGTACAGGGACCTACGAGCAGTACTTC. Amino acids: CASSTGTYEQYF.

In this sample, this clone turned up a few times. V and J are TRBV6-1 and TRBJ1-3; D gene uncertain. V was shortened by 1 base and J by 0 bases, with 13 bases between the two germline ends. CDR1 is MNHNS, CDR2 SASEGT, per germline. The CDR3 runs 17 residues. This chain's CDR3 is CASSEVGRAYSGNTIYF. In nucleotides, the CDR3 is TGTGCCAGCAGTGAAGTGGGGAGAGCTTACTCTGGAAACACCATATATTTT.

The chain employs TRBV28 and TRBJ2-3, with 13 nucleotides matching TRBD2. Trimming removed 2 bases from V and 3 bases from J; junction bases left unmatched: 5. This CDR3 is 17 amino acids long. Germline V gene data show CDR1 as MDHEN and CDR2 as SYDVKM. The CDR3 loop is CASSLVPLAGGTDTQYF. In nucleotides, the CDR3 is TGTGCCAGCAGTTTAGTTCCACTAGCGGGAGGGACAGATACGCAGTATTTT.

Here the CDR3 reads CASSPGTSGRTDTQYF. The CDR3, as DNA: TGTGCCAGCAGCCCCGGGACTAGCGGAAGAACAGATACGCAGTATTTT. The chain employs TRBV9 and TRBJ2-3; TRBD2 aligns across 11 bases. V shed 4 bases, J shed 3 bases, and the junction held 7 bases outside the gene matches. CDR3 length equals 16 residues. Germline V gene sequence: CDR1 SGDLS, CDR2 YYNGEE.

This chain links TRBV5-1 with TRBJ2-1, with 10 nucleotides matching TRBD1. There are 13 residues in the CDR3. CDR1 and CDR2 from the germline V gene are SGHRS and YFSETQ. After removal of 5 bases from V and 9 bases from J, the junction contained 5 bases not matched to a gene. The CDR3 here is CASSLGQGGEQFF. CDR3 in DNA: TGCGCCAGCAGTTTAGGACAGGGGGGTGAGCAGTTCTTC.

The CDR3 DNA sequence: TGTGCCAGCGGGGGACTAGCTTTCCACAATGAGCAGTTCTTC. It translates to CASGGLAFHNEQFF. The chain employs TRBV5-6 and TRBJ2-1; 9 nucleotides line up with TRBD2. The CDR3 sequence is 14 residues long. Looked up from germline, CDR1 is SGHDT and CDR2 is YYEEEE. J lost 5 bases, V lost 7 bases, and 7 bases had no gene match. The full variable domain, completed using reference TRBV5-6 and TRBJ2-1, is DAGVTQSPTHLIKTRGQQVTLRCSPKSGHDTVSWYQQALGQGPQFIFQYYEEEERQRGNFPDRFSGHQFPNYSSELNVNALLLGDSALYLCASGGLAFHNEQFFGPGTRLTVL.